Listed below are T cell receptor beta chains from one sample, sequenced in a study of cytomegalovirus exposure and HLA in healthy donors. The assay was immunoSEQ multiplex PCR, and TCRdb's table has in-frame clones only and misses some. The table includes some 150,000 clones, about four fifths detected once. Sequencing input: PBMCs. Receptors originate from a woman aged 50 to 65 in good health and CMV-seronegative. CDR3s include the opening cysteine and the closing phenylalanine or tryptophan. D genes are given only for firm matches. The size field is filled for only some rows; it gives once, few, many or a size class.

13	TRBD1	TRBJ1-2	TRBV18	.	CASSPGTAYGYTF	TGTGCCAGCTCACCAGGGACAGCTTATGGCTACACCTTC
14	.	TRBJ2-1	TRBV19	.	CASSIWTLDNEQFF	TGTGCCAGTAGTATCTGGACTCTAGACAATGAGCAGTTCTTC
14	.	TRBJ1-3	TRBV5-4	.	CASSLDGSGNTIYF	TGTGCCAGCAGCTTGGACGGCTCTGGAAACACCATATATTTT
15	TRBD1	TRBJ2-7	TRBV7-2	once	CASSLGWDRTYEQYF	TGTGCCAGCAGCTTAGGATGGGACAGAACCTACGAGCAGTACTTC
13	TRBD2	TRBJ2-7	TRBV10-3	.	CAISEGRGDEQYF	TGTGCCATCAGTGAGGGGAGGGGAGACGAGCAGTACTTC
13	.	TRBJ1-2	TRBV6-5	.	CASSYSVVAGYTF	TGTGCCAGCAGTTACTCGGTGGTGGCTGGCTACACCTTC
16	TRBD2	TRBJ2-1	TRBV27	.	CASSTTSESSYNEQFF	TGTGCCAGCAGTACTACTAGCGAGAGCTCCTACAATGAGCAGTTCTTC
16	.	TRBJ1-1	TRBV7-8	.	CASSSLVRTVNTEAFF	TGTGCCAGCAGCTCTCTAGTCCGGACAGTGAACACTGAAGCTTTCTTT
13	TRBD1	TRBJ1-2	TRBV5-4	.	CASSRTGGYGYTF	TGTGCCAGCAGCAGGACAGGGGGCTATGGCTACACCTTC
13	.	TRBJ1-2	TRBV7-9	.	CASSLNSNYGYTF	TGTGCCAGCAGCTTAAACAGCAACTATGGCTACACCTTC
14	.	TRBJ2-7	TRBV14	.	CASSQDRPPYEQYF	TGTGCCAGCAGCCAAGACAGGCCCCCCTACGAGCAGTACTTC
15	.	TRBJ2-5	TRBV7-8	.	CASSLTPQGRETQYF	TGTGCCAGCAGCTTAACTCCCCAGGGGCGCGAGACCCAGTACTTC
12	.	TRBJ1-1	TRBV7-9	once	CSSSLTGTEAFF	TGTTCCAGCAGCTTAACCGGGACAGAAGCTTTCTTT
16	.	TRBJ2-5	TRBV7-2	.	CASSLGSQERQETQYF	TGTGCCAGCAGCTTGGGGTCACAGGAGCGCCAAGAGACCCAGTACTTC
21	TRBD1	TRBJ1-2	TRBV28	.	CASSPRADRDSEPFRNYGYTF	TGTGCCAGCAGCCCACGTGCTGACCGGGACAGCGAGCCATTCCGTAACTATGGCTACACCTTC
13	.	TRBJ2-7	TRBV18	.	CASSPPRLGEQYF	TGTGCCAGCTCACCGCCCCGACTCGGCGAGCAGTACTTC
11	.	TRBJ2-1	TRBV2	.	CASRLAREQFF	TGTGCCAGCAGGCTAGCAAGGGAGCAGTTCTTC
13	.	TRBJ1-1	TRBV19	.	CASSFLAGTEAFF	TGTGCCAGTTCTTTCTTGGCTGGCACTGAAGCTTTCTTT
14	.	TRBJ1-2	TRBV27	few	CASSPGFQVNGYTF	TGTGCCAGCAGTCCAGGGTTCCAGGTAAACGGCTACACCTTC
14	TRBD1	TRBJ1-5	TRBV29-1	.	CSVALGQGGQPQHF	TGCAGCGTTGCCTTGGGACAGGGTGGTCAGCCCCAGCATTTT
15	.	TRBJ2-1	TRBV5-1	.	CASSISTDSYNEQFF	TGCGCCAGCAGCATCTCGACAGACTCCTACAATGAGCAGTTCTTC
14	.	TRBJ1-1	TRBV2	.	CASSDPSMSTEAFF	TGTGCCAGCAGTGATCCCTCTATGAGCACTGAAGCTTTCTTT
14	TRBD1	TRBJ2-7	TRBV5-1	.	CASRTGTGIYEQYF	TGCGCCAGCAGAACCGGGACAGGCATCTACGAGCAGTACTTC
14	TRBD1	TRBJ1-4	TRBV28	.	CASSQTGAGEKLFF	TGTGCCAGCAGTCAGACAGGGGCAGGGGAAAAACTGTTTTTT
15	TRBD1	TRBJ2-7	TRBV4-3	.	CASSQDGGQLYEQYF	TGCGCCAGCAGCCAAGATGGGGGACAGCTTTACGAGCAGTACTTC
15	TRBD1	TRBJ2-5	TRBV4-1	.	CASSQDPRGRGEQYF	TGCGCCAGCAGCCAAGATCCCAGGGGGCGAGGTGAGCAGTACTTC
12	.	TRBJ1-2	TRBV28	.	CASSLRTDGYTF	TGTGCCAGCAGTTTAAGGACAGACGGCTACACCTTC
16	TRBD1	TRBJ1-6	TRBV4-3	.	CASSQEQGQGGSPLHF	TGCGCCAGCAGCCAAGAACAGGGGCAAGGAGGTTCACCCCTCCACTTT
13	.	TRBJ2-1	TRBV7-2	.	CASSLGPRSEQFF	TGTGCCAGCAGCTTGGGCCCCCGTTCGGAGCAGTTCTTC